This T cell receptor beta chain is from a study of CD8 T cells in Susac syndrome. Roughly 0.5 to 1 ug RNA was reverse transcribed with random hexamers. Multiplex immunoSEQ PCR targeted 54 Vbeta and 13 Jbeta TCR beta segments. TCRdb called the immunoSEQ multiplex PCR reads again in MiXCR, with one record for every CDR3 protein. The sample has some 180,000 distinct CDR3 sequences, about 95% seen once; the top ten hold 0.085% to 0.12%. CDR3 length: 15 amino acids. The ends were cut back, 5 bases at V and 8 bases at J, with 21 bases in the middle. The germline gives CDR1 SEHNR, CDR2 FQNEAQ (reference sequence). TCR beta sequencing covered blood CD8+ and CD4+ T cells.

The clonotype comes from a human donor in good health. Material: CD4+ T cells from PBMCs. V and J are TRBV7-9 and TRBJ1-1; D is ambiguous. CDR3 region: CASSPPGRAPEEAFF. DNA for the CDR3: TGTGCCAGCAGCCCCCCTGGTCGGGCTCCGGAGGAAGCTTTCTTT.